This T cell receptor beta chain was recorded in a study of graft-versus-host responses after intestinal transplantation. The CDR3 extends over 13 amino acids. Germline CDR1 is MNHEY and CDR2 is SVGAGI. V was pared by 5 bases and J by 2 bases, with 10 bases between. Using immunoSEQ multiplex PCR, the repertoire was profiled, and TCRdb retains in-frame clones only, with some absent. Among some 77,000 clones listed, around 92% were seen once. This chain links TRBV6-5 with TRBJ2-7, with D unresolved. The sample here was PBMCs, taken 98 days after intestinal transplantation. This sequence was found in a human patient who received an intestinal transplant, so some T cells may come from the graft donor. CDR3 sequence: CASSPRPAYEQYF. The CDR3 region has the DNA TGTGCCAGCAGTCCTCGCCCAGCCTACGAGCAGTACTTC.